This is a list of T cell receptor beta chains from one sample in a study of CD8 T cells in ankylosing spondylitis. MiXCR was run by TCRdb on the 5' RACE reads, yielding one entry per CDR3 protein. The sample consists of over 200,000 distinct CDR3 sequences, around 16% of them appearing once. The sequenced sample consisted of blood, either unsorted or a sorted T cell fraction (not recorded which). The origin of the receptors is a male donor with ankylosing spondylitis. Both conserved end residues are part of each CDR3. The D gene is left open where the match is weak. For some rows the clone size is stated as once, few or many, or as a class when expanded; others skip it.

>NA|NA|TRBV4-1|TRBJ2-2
CASSQDHLDNTGELFF
TGCGCCAGCAGCCAAGATCATCTGGATAACACCGGGGAGCTGTTTTTT
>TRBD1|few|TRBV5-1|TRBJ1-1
CASSQIGQGASEAFF
TGCGCCAGCAGCCAAATCGGACAGGGGGCAAGTGAAGCTTTCTTT
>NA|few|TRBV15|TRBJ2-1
CATSREGEISNEQFF
TGTGCCACCAGCAGGGAGGGGGAAATAAGTAATGAGCAGTTCTTC
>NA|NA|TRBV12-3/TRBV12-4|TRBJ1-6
CASSLEDTYNSPLHF
TGTGCCAGCAGTTTAGAGGACACCTATAATTCACCCCTCCACTTT
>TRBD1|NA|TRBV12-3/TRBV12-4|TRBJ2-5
CASSSGQGGETQYF
TGTGCCAGCAGTTCGGGACAGGGTGGGGAGACCCAGTACTTC
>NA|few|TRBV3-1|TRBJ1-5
CASSRPPGPNQPQHF
TGTGCCAGCAGCCGCCCGCCGGGGCCTAATCAGCCCCAGCATTTT
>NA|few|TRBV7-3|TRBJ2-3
CASSLLGRRDTQYF
TGTGCCAGCAGCTTATTGGGACGTCGAGATACGCAGTATTTT
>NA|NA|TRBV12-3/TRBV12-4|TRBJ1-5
CASSLGGPNQPQHF
TGTGCCAGCAGTTTAGGGGGGCCCAATCAGCCCCAGCATTTT
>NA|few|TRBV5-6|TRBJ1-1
CASSSAGTTEAFF
TGTGCCAGCAGCTCGGCAGGGACCACTGAAGCTTTCTTT
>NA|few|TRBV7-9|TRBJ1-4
CASSLDTVDEKLFF
TGTGCCAGCAGCTTAGATACAGTCGACGAAAAACTGTTTTTT
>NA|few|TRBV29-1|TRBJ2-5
CSFAWRDQETQYF
TGCAGCTTCGCCTGGCGCGACCAAGAGACCCAGTACTTC
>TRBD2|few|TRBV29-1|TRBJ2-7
CSVLAGETYEQYF
TGCAGCGTTCTAGCGGGGGAGACCTACGAGCAGTACTTC
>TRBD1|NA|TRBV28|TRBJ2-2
CASRYRGHTGELFF
TGTGCCAGCAGGTACAGGGGGCACACCGGGGAGCTGTTTTTT
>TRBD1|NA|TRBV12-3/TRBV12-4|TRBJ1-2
CASSLWTGSGYTF
TGTGCCAGCAGTCTCTGGACAGGTTCCGGCTACACCTTC
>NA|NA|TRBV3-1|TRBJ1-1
CASSHPGGMNTEAFF
TGTGCCAGCAGCCACCCAGGTGGGATGAACACTGAAGCTTTCTTT
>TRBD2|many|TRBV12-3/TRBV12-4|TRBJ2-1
CASTSGGPNNEQFF
TGTGCCAGCACGAGCGGGGGGCCTAACAATGAGCAGTTCTTC
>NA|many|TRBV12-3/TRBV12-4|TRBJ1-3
CASSLGGEDGNTIYF
TGTGCCAGCAGTTTAGGAGGGGAGGATGGAAACACCATATATTTT
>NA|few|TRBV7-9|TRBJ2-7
CASSLKDSYEQYF
TGTGCCAGCAGCTTGAAGGACTCCTACGAGCAGTACTTC
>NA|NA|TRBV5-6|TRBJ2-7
CASSLLSRNEQYF
TGTGCCAGCAGCTTGCTCTCTAGGAACGAGCAGTACTTC
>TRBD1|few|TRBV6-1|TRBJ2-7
CASRQGQGSYEQYF
TGTGCCAGCAGACAGGGACAGGGGTCCTACGAGCAGTACTTC
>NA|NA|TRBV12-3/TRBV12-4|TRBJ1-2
CASTSVAEVYGYTF
TGTGCCAGCACCTCCGTCGCCGAGGTATATGGCTACACCTTC
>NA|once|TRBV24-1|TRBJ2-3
CATSGLGPMGPDTQYF
TGTGCCACCAGTGGCCTGGGACCGATGGGGCCAGATACGCAGTATTTT
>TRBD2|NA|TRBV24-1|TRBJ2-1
CATSETSGVYNEQFF
TGTGCCACCAGTGAAACTAGCGGAGTCTACAATGAGCAGTTCTTC
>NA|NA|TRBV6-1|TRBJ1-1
CASSRGGDPYGEAFF
TGTGCCAGCAGTAGGGGAGGGGACCCTTACGGAGAAGCTTTCTTT
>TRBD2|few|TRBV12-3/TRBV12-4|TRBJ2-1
CASRGGLGYNEQFF
TGTGCCAGCAGGGGGGGACTAGGGTACAATGAGCAGTTCTTC
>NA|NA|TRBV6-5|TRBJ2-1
CASVAWVSSYNEQFF
TGTGCCAGCGTTGCTTGGGTGAGCTCCTACAATGAGCAGTTCTTC